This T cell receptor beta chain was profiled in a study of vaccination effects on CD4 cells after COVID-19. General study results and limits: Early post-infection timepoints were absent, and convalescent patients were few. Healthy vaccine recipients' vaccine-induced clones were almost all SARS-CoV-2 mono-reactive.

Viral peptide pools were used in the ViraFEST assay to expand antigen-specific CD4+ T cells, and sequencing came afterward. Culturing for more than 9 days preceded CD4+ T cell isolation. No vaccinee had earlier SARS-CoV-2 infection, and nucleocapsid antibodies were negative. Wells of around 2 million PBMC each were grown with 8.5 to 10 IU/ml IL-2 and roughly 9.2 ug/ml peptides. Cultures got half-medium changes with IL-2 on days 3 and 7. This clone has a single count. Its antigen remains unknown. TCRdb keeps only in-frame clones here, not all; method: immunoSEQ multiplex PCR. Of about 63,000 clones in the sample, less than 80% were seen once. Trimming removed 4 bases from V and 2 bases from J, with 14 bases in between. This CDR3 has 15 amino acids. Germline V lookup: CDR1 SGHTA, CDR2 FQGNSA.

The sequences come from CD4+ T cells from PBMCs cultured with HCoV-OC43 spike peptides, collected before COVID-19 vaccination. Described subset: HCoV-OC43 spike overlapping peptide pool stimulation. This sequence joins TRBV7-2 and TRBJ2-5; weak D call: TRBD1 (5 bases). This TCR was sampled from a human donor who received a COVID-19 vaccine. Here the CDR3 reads CASSSAGSRQETQYF. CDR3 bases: TGTGCCAGCAGCTCTGCAGGGTCTCGACAAGAGACCCAGTACTTC.